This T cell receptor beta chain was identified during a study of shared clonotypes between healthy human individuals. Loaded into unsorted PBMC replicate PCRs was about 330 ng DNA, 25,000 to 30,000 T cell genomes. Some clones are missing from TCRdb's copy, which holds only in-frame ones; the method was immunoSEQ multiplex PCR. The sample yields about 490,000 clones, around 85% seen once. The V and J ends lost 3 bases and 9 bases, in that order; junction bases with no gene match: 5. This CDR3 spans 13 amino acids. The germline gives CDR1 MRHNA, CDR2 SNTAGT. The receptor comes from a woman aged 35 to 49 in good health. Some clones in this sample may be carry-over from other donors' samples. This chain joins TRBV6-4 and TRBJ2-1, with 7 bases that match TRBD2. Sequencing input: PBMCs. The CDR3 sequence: CASSEEGRAEQFF. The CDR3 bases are TGTGCCAGCAGTGAGGAGGGGAGGGCTGAGCAGTTCTTC.